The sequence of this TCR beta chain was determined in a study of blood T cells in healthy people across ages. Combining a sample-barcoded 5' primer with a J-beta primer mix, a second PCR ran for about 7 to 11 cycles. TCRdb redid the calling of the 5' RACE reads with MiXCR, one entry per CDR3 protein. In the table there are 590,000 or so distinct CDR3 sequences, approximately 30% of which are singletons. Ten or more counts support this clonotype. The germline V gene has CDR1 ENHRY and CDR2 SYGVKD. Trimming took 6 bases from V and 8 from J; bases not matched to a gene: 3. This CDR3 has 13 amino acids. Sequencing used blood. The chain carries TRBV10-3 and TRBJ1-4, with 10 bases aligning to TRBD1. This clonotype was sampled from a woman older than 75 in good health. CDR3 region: CAIRGQGGEKLFF. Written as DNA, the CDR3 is TGTGCCATCAGAGGACAGGGGGGCGAAAAACTGTTTTTT.